Following are 2 T cell receptor beta chains from one sample sequenced in a study of T cells in Graves' hyperthyroidism and ophthalmopathy. From RNA transcripts, TCR beta CDR3 regions were amplified. The HTBI primer set served for first-round RT-PCR of the TCR CDR3. TCRdb called the multiplex PCR reads again in MiXCR, with one record for every CDR3 protein. The data hold about 640,000 distinct CDR3 sequences, with about 20% observed a single time. What was sequenced was blood. Every receptor here comes from a man in his thirties or forties with Graves' ophthalmopathy.

This clonotype was observed many times. This chain uses TRBV30 with TRBJ1-2; 8 bases align to TRBD1. With 0 bases clipped from V and 7 bases from J, the junction kept 1 base outside the gene matches. The germline gives CDR1 GTSNPN, CDR2 SVGIG (reference sequence). The length of the CDR3 is 12 residues. As DNA, the CDR3 is TGTGCCTGGAGTGTTGGGACAGGTGGCTACACCTTC. Protein product: CAWSVGTGGYTF.

The chain has TRBV27 and TRBJ2-3, with TRBD2 matching over 13 bases. Germline V gene lookup returns CDR1 MNHEY and CDR2 SMNVEV (reference sequence). Unmatched junction bases numbered 10, after V lost 6 bases and J lost 1 base. The CDR3 loop spans 18 amino acids. The chain's CDR3 is CASRVPGLAGPGTDTQYF. In DNA form, the CDR3 reads TGTGCCAGCAGAGTCCCGGGACTAGCGGGACCGGGCACAGATACGCAGTATTTT.